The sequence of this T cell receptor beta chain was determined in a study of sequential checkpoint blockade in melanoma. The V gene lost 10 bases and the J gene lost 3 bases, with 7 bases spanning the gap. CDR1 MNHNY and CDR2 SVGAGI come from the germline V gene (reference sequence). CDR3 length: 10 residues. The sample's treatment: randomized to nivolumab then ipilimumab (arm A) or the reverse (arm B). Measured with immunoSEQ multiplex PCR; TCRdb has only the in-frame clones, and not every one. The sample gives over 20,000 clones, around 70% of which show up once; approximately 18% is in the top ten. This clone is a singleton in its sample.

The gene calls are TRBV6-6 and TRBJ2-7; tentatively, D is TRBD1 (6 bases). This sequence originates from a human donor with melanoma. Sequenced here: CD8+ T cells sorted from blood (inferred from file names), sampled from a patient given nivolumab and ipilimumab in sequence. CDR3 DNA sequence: TGTGCCAAACAGGGCTACGAGCAGTACTTC. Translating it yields CAKQGYEQYF.